The next 17 T cell receptor beta chains were all read from a single sample in a study of T cells after yellow fever vaccination. TCRdb re-called the 5' RACE reads with MiXCR, one entry per CDR3 protein. Of about 350,000 distinct CDR3 sequences in the sample, roughly 4% were seen once. The material sequenced was PBMCs, taken 5 days after the yellow fever booster vaccination. Source of these receptors: a man aged 18-30 years who received the YFV17D yellow fever vaccine.

This chain joins TRBV21-1 and TRBJ1-2. TRBV21-1 is a documented pseudogene. The CDR3 has 9 amino acids. The CDR3 spells CASRQSYTF. Written as DNA, the CDR3 is TGTGCCAGCCGGCAAAGCTACACCTTC.

This clonotype was observed a handful of times. The chain joins TRBV3-1 to TRBJ2-5, with a tentative D call TRBD1 (5 bases). Germline-derived CDR1 and CDR2 are LGHDT and YNNKEL (reference sequence). The CDR3 runs to 14 residues. Deletions cut 0 bases from V and 5 bases from J, with 10 bases between. CDR3 DNA: TGTGCCAGCAGCCAAGAGTGGGGCCGGGAGACCCAGTACTTC. Amino acids: CASSQEWGRETQYF.

This clonotype was recorded a few times. The junction and the germline gene differ at one end; a read error may be behind it. The chain is built from TRBV4-3 and TRBJ2-3; 11 nucleotides agree with TRBD2. CDR3 length equals 19 residues. Germline-derived CDR1 and CDR2 are LGHNA and YSLEER. The DNA for the CDR3 is TGCGCCAGCAGCGAAGAGGCTAGCGGGGGGCGGAGTAGCACAGATACGCAGTATTTT. Its translation is CASSEEASGGRSSTDTQYF.

The chain employs TRBV7-8 and TRBJ2-7; the match to TRBD2 covers 14 bases. J was trimmed by 3 bases and V by 6 bases; bases with no gene match: 4. The CDR3 has 15 amino acids. Germline loops: CDR1 SGHVS, CDR2 FQNEAQ. This CDR3 reads CASRRLAGGDYEQYV. The CDR3 DNA is TGTGCCAGCAGGCGACTAGCGGGGGGGGACTACGAGCAGTACGTC.

This clonotype showed up just a few times. J is TRBJ2-7 and V is TRBV5-1, with D maybe TRBD1 (6 bases). The CDR3 consists of 12 residues. V was shortened by 4 bases and J by 5 bases, with 10 bases between the two germline ends. CDR1 SGHRS and CDR2 YFSETQ come from the germline V gene. The CDR3 loop reads CASSGTLDEQYF. CDR3 bases: TGCGCCAGCAGCGGGACACTCGACGAGCAGTACTTC.

Here the CDR3 DNA reads TGTGCCAGCTCACCACGACTATCGGATACCGGGGAGCTGTTTTTT. Its protein product is CASSPRLSDTGELFF. The chain recombines TRBV18 with TRBJ2-2; weak D call: TRBD2 (5 bases). This CDR3 contains 15 residues. V gave up 1 base and J gave up 5 bases, with 11 bases separating them. Germline CDR1 and CDR2: KGHSH and LQKENI.

The table lists this clonotype with a few counts. The chain uses TRBV5-1 and TRBJ2-3; D perhaps matches TRBD2 (6 bases). V lost 1 base, J lost 1 base, and 10 bases lay in between. This CDR3 comprises 15 residues. The V gene's germline CDR1 is SGHRS and CDR2 YFSETQ. Here the CDR3 reads CASSLRASGTDTQYF. The CDR3 DNA follows: TGCGCCAGCAGCTTGAGGGCTAGCGGCACAGATACGCAGTATTTT.

There are a few counts of this clonotype. Written as DNA, the CDR3 is TGTGCCAGCAGCAAAGAAGGGGGTGGATCCTACAATGAGCAGTTCTTC. Amino acid sequence: CASSKEGGGSYNEQFF. V gene TRBV21-1 combines with J gene TRBJ2-1; the DNA was not used to check the table's D call, TRBD1. TRBV21-1 constitutes a pseudogene. This CDR3 region has 16 residues.

CDR3 loop: CASSGPPGGVQETQYF. CDR3 coding DNA: TGTGCCAGCAGTGGGCCCCCCGGAGGGGTCCAAGAGACCCAGTACTTC. The chain links TRBV6-1 to TRBJ2-5; perhaps TRBD2 as D (6 bases). The germline V and J ends were trimmed by 4 bases and 1 base, with 16 bases remaining between them. CDR1 is MNHNS and CDR2 is SASEGT in the germline V gene. The CDR3 has 16 residues.

This clonotype has only a few counts. The chain links TRBV18 to TRBJ2-3, with D possibly TRBD2 on 6 matching bases. This CDR3 contains 15 residues. V was pared by 3 bases and J by 0 bases, with 10 bases between. Looked up from germline, CDR1 is KGHSH and CDR2 is LQKENI. The DNA for the CDR3 is TGTGCCAGCTCACCGGACTATTCTAGCACAGATACGCAGTATTTT. Amino acid sequence: CASSPDYSSTDTQYF.

The chain employs TRBV12-3 or TRBV12-4 and TRBJ1-1; 9 bases match TRBD1. Losses at the gene ends were 1 base for V and 6 bases for J; bases not matched to a gene: 0. CDR3 size: 13 residues. Here the CDR3 DNA reads TGTGCCAGCAGTTTAGGGACAGGGGCTGAAGCTTTCTTT. Its translation is CASSLGTGAEAFF.

This clonotype was counted a few times. The V and J genes are TRBV16 and TRBJ2-7, with TRBD1 matching over 8 bases. CDR1 is KGHSY, CDR2 FQNENV, per germline. V lost 2 bases, J lost 0 bases, and 6 bases stayed unmatched. The CDR3 spans 16 residues. The CDR3 loop is CASSQKGDRSSYEQYV. The DNA of the CDR3 is TGTGCCAGCAGCCAAAAGGGGGACAGGAGCTCCTACGAGCAGTACGTC.

This clonotype was detected only a few times. The V and J genes are TRBV5-1 and TRBJ2-2; a weak D match, TRBD2 (5 bases). Trimming cost V 5 bases and J 1 base, with 9 bases left between them. The germline V gene has CDR1 SGHRS and CDR2 YFSETQ. The CDR3 length is 14 residues. This chain's CDR3 is CASRSRGNTGELFF. The CDR3 bases are TGCGCCAGCAGGTCCCGGGGGAACACCGGGGAGCTGTTTTTT.

This clonotype was counted only a few times. This chain uses TRBV20-1 with TRBJ1-6; 8 bases are shared with TRBD1. Per the germline V gene, CDR1 is DFQATT and CDR2 is SNEGSKA (reference sequence). The ends lost 4 bases at V and 4 bases at J; junction bases unmatched: 6. CDR3 length: 15 amino acids. The CDR3 sequence is CSAITDRAYNSPLHF. CDR3 sequence (DNA): TGCAGTGCTATCACGGACAGGGCTTATAATTCACCCCTCCACTTT.

This clonotype has a handful of counts. The chain uses TRBV7-9 and TRBJ2-7, with D tentatively TRBD2 (5 bases). Germline assignment: CDR1 SEHNR and CDR2 FQNEAQ (reference sequence). The germline V and J ends were trimmed by 8 bases and 6 bases, with 14 bases remaining between them. The CDR3 sequence is 12 residues long. In DNA, the CDR3 is TGTGCCAGCGAATCCGGGAACAGCGAGCAGTACTTC. It specifies CASESGNSEQYF.

This clonotype was detected many times. This chain joins TRBV4-1 and TRBJ2-2; maybe TRBD1 (6 bases). This CDR3 has 16 residues. V was clipped by 4 bases and J by 2 bases, with 14 bases between them. In germline, CDR1 is MGHRA, CDR2 YSYEKL. CDR3 bases: TGCGCCAGCAGCCTCAATCCGGACAGTAACACCGGGGAGCTGTTTTTT. Its protein product is CASSLNPDSNTGELFF.

This chain connects TRBV5-1 to TRBJ2-5; 7 nucleotides match TRBD1. The CDR3 contains 14 residues. V shed 1 base and J 5 bases; nucleotides not matched to a gene: 5. Germline CDR1 reads SGHRS; CDR2 reads YFSETQ. The CDR3 region is CASSLYDRVETQYF. CDR3 bases: TGCGCCAGCAGCTTGTATGACAGGGTGGAGACCCAGTACTTC.